This TCR beta chain stems from a study of shared clonotypes between healthy human individuals. V was shortened by 6 bases and J by 5 bases, with 11 bases between the two germline ends. The CDR3 is 13 residues long. The germline CDR1 and CDR2 sequences are WNHNN and SYGVQD (reference sequence). The assay was immunoSEQ multiplex PCR, and TCRdb's table has in-frame clones only and misses some. The data show millions of clones, over 85% seen once. This TCR was recovered from a man aged 18 to 29 in good health. This chain connects TRBV10-1 to TRBJ2-1; D perhaps matches TRBD2 (6 bases). Sequencing input: naive CD4+ T cells sorted from blood. This sample's subset: CD45RA+ positively selected. The CDR3 bases are TGCGCCAGCAGCATGGGACTTCACAATGAGCAGTTCTTC. This gives the protein CASSMGLHNEQFF.